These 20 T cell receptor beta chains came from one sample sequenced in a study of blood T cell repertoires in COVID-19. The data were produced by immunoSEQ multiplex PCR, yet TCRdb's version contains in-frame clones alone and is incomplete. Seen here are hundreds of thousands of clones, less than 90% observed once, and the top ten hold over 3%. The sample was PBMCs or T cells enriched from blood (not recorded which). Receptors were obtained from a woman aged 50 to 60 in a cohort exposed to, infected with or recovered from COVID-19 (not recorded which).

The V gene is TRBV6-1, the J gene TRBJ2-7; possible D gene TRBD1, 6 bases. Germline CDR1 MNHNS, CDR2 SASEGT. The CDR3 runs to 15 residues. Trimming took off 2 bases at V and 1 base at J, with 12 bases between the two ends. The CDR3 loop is CASSEKQGKSYEQYF. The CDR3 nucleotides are TGTGCCAGCAGTGAAAAACAGGGAAAATCCTACGAGCAGTACTTC.

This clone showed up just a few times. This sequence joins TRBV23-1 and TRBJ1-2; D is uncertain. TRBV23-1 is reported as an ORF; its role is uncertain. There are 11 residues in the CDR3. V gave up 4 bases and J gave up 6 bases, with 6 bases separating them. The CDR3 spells CASSPTDGYTF. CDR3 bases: TGCGCCAGCAGTCCCACAGATGGCTACACCTTC.

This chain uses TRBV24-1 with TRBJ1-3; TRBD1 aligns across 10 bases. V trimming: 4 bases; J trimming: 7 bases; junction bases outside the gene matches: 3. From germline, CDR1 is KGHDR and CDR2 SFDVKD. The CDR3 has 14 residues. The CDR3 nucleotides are TGTGCCACCAGTGACCCGGGACAGGGGAACACCATATATTTT. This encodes CATSDPGQGNTIYF.

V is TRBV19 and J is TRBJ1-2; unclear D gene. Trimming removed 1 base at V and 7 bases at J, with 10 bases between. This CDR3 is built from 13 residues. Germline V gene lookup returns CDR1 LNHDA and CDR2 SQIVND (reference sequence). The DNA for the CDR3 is TGTGCCAGTAGTATAGGAAGGGAGGCTGGCTACACCTTC. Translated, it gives CASSIGREAGYTF.

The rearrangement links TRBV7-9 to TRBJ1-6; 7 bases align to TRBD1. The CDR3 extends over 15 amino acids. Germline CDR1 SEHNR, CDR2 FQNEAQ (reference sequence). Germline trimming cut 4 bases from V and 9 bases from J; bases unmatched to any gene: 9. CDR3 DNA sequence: TGTGCCAGCAGCTCCCCGACAGGGCTAAGTTCACCCCTCCACTTT. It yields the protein CASSSPTGLSSPLHF.

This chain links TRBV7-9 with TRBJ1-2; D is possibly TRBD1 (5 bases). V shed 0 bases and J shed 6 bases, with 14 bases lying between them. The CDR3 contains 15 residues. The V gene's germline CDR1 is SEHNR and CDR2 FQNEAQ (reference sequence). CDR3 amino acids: CASSLAGGEVDGYTF. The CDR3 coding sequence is TGTGCCAGCAGCTTAGCGGGGGGTGAAGTTGATGGCTACACCTTC.

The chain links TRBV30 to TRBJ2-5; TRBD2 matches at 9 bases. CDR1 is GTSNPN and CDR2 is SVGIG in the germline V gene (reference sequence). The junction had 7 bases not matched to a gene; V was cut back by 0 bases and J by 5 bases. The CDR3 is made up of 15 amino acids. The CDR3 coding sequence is TGTGCCTGGAGTGTAAAGCGGGGGGCTTCGGAGACCCAGTACTTC. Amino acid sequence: CAWSVKRGASETQYF.

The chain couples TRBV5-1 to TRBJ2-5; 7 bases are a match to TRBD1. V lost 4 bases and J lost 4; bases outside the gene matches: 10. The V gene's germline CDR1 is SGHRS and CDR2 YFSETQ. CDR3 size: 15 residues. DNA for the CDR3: TGCGCCAGCAGCCCGTCCAGCCCAGGGGGAGAGACCCAGTACTTC. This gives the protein CASSPSSPGGETQYF.

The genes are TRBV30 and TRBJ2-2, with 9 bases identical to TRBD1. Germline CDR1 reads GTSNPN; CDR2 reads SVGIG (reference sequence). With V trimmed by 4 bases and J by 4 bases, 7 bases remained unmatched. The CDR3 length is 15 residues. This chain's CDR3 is CAWTIGTGTTGELFF. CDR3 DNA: TGTGCCTGGACCATAGGGACAGGGACCACCGGGGAGCTGTTTTTT.

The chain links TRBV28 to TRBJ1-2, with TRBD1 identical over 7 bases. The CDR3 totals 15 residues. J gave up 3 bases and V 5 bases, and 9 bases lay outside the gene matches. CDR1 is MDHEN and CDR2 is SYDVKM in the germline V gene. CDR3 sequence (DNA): TGTGCCAGCAGTCCCCAGACAGGGTGGGACTATGGCTACACCTTC. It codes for CASSPQTGWDYGYTF.

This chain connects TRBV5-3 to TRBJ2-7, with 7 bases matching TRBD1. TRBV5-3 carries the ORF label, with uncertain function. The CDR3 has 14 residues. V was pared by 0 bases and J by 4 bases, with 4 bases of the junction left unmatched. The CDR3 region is CARSLDRGEYEQYF. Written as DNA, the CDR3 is TGTGCCAGAAGCTTGGACAGGGGAGAATACGAGCAGTACTTC.

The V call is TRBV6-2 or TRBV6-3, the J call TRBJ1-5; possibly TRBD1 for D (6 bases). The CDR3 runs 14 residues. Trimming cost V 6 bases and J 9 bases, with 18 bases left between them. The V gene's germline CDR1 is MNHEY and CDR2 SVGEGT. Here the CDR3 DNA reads TGTGCCAGCAGCGCACAGGGCCTGAGGTTGCCCCAGCATTTT. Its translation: CASSAQGLRLPQHF.

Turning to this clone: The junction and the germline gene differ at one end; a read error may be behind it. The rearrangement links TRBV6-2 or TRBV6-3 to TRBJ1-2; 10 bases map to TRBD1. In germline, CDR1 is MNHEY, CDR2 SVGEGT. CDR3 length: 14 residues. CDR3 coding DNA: TGTACCAGCAGTTGGGACAGGGGATCTTGGGGCTACACCTTC. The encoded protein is CTSSWDRGSWGYTF.

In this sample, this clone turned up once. CDR3 sequence (DNA): TGCGCCAGCAGCAGGACGGGGGTTCGGGATGGCTACACCTTC. Translation gives CASSRTGVRDGYTF. This chain joins TRBV4-3 and TRBJ1-2; D may be TRBD1 (5 bases). The CDR3 totals 14 residues. The V gene lost 5 bases and the J gene lost 6 bases, with 16 bases spanning the gap. Looked up from germline, CDR1 is LGHNA and CDR2 is YSLEER.

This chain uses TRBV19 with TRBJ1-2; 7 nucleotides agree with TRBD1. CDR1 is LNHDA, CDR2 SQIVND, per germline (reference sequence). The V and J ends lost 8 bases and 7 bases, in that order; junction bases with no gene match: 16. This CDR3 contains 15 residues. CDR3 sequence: CASSQGQPTGRGYTF. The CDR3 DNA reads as TGTGCCAGTTCTCAGGGACAGCCCACAGGTCGTGGCTACACCTTC.

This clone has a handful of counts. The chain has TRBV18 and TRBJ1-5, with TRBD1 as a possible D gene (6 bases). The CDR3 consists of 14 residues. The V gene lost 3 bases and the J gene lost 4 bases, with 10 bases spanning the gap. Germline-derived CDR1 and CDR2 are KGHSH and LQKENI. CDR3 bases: TGTGCCAGCTCACCGAACAGGGAGAATCAGCCCCAGCATTTT. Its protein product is CASSPNRENQPQHF.

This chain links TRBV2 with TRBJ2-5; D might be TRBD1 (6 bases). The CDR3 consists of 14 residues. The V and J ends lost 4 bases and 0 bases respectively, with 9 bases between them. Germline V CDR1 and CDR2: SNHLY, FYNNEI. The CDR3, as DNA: TGTGCCAGCAGTGGGAGACAGGACCAAGAGACCCAGTACTTC. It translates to CASSGRQDQETQYF.

Here the CDR3 DNA reads TGTGCCAGCAGTGAAGCCGGGGGAGGGGAGGCTTTCTTT. Its translation: CASSEAGGGEAFF. The J gene is TRBJ1-1, the V gene TRBV2, with a weak D call TRBD1 (5 bases). The CDR3 extends over 13 amino acids. V gave up 0 bases and J gave up 11 bases, with 13 bases separating them. CDR1 and CDR2 (germline): SNHLY, FYNNEI.

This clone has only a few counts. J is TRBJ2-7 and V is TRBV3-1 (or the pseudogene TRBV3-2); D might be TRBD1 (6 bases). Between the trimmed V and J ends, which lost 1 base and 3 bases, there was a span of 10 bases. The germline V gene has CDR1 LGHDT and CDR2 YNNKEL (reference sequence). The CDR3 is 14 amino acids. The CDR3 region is CASSQGMGHYEQYF. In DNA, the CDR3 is TGTGCCAGCAGCCAAGGTATGGGACACTACGAGCAGTACTTC.

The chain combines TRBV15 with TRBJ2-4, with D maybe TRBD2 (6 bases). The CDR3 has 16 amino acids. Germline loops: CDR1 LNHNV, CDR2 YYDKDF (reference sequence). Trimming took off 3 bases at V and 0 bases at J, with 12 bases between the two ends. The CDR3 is CATSSGGELAKNIQYF. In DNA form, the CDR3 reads TGTGCCACCAGCAGCGGGGGAGAGTTAGCCAAAAACATTCAGTACTTC.